The present T cell receptor (beta chain) was sequenced within a study of blood T cell repertoires in COVID-19. Looking at the study overall: T cells, B-cell-depleted T cells, or PBMCs supplied cDNA or gDNA.

Authors' methods: Amplification from reference gene primers served as the basis for estimated nucleated cell counts. Repertoires were generated with immunoSEQ multiplex PCR, while TCRdb's copy carries only in-frame clones and drops some. The DNA was the basis for D and trimming; V, J and clone size are from that table. Of a few hundred thousand clones in the sample, 80% are singletons; the top ten hold around 13%. CDR1 is SGHTA and CDR2 is FQGNSA in the germline V gene. V shed 1 base and J shed 5 bases, with 12 bases lying between them. This CDR3 has 14 residues. This clone was detected only a few times.

Sequencing input: peripheral blood. The rearrangement links TRBV7-2 to TRBJ2-7; D perhaps matches TRBD2 (6 bases). The origin of this receptor is a human donor in a cohort sampled during active COVID-19. The CDR3 region has the DNA TGTGCCAGCAGCTTAGGGAGGGAAATGAACGAGCAGTACTTC. It specifies CASSLGREMNEQYF.